This T cell receptor (beta chain) emerged from a study of molecular identifiers for immune sequencing clone quantification. TCRdb redid the calling of the PCR reads with MiXCR, one entry per CDR3 protein. Found here are about 320,000 distinct CDR3 sequences, about 22% of them singletons; the top ten hold 0.7% to 0.9%. Naive CD8 sequencing libraries were generated from approximately 22,000 to 940,000 sorted cells, with 10%, 30% or 50% RNA as input. Overall study results and limits: Spiked TCR RNA from one Jurkat cell reportedly showed up when mixed among 800,000 to 1,000,000 naive cells. Whereas clones above 20 RNA copies held under 1% of naive-cell molecules, they held over 97% of effector molecules.

About this clonotype: Its antigen is still unknown.

The junction had 8 bases not matched to a gene; V was cut back by 5 bases and J by 7 bases. The CDR3 loop spans 14 amino acids. Germline assignment: CDR1 SNHLY and CDR2 FYNNEI. Sequenced material: naive CD8+ T cells from blood, with Jurkat cell RNA spiked in. The subset here: FACS-sorted CD8+CD4-CCR7+CD45RA+ naive T cells. This receptor was taken from a human donor in good health. Some libraries in this study had Jurkat cell RNA spiked in. The chain has TRBV2 and TRBJ2-5; 9 bases fit TRBD2. The CDR3 DNA follows: TGTGCCAGCAGTCGGTTAGCGGGAGAAGTGACCCAGTACTTC. It specifies CASSRLAGEVTQYF. Full variable domain (missing parts from reference TRBV2 and TRBJ2-5): EPEVTQTPSHQVTQMGQEVILRCVPISNHLYFYWYRQILGQKVEFLVSFYNNEISEKSEIFDDQFSVERPDGSNFTLKIRSTKLEDSAMYFCASSRLAGEVTQYFGPGTRLLVL.